This record covers a single T cell receptor (beta chain). These data come from a study of shared T cell receptors in the human thymus. Only in-frame clones appear in the TCRdb table, and some are missing; sequencing was by immunoSEQ multiplex PCR. The table shows 500,000 to 550,000 clones, with around 78% occurring only once. CDR3 length: 15 amino acids. V lost 1 base to trimming and J lost 1 base, with 10 bases between them. Looked up from germline, CDR1 is MNHEY and CDR2 is SVGAGI. The same data also went into a second study, on human thymus T cells.

The chain joins TRBV6-5 to TRBJ2-5; tentatively, D is TRBD1 (6 bases). The sequence was collected from a boy in the first two years of life with a congenital heart defect. The specimen was thymocytes. CDR3 in amino acids: CASSYYPTGQETQYF. The CDR3 DNA reads as TGTGCCAGCAGTTACTACCCGACAGGCCAAGAGACCCAGTACTTC.